Below, 9 T cell receptor beta chains from the same sample are listed, as sequenced in a study of T cells after posttransplantation cyclophosphamide. Busulfan-fludarabine conditioning, marrow transplant, and cyclophosphamide on days +3 and +4 were administered. Assay: immunoSEQ multiplex PCR; the TCRdb copy retains only in-frame clones and omits some. The sample contains about 22,000 clones, 80% to 90% of which appear only once. The sample consisted of PBMCs, taken after allogeneic stem cell transplant with posttransplant cyclophosphamide. The receptors shown here come from a female patient younger than 45 who received an allogeneic stem cell transplant from an unrelated donor, was CMV-positive, and had no GVHD. Some T cells may be graft donor cells.

The rearrangement joins TRBV30 to TRBJ2-7; 9 positions agree with TRBD2. Germline CDR1 and CDR2: GTSNPN and SVGIG (reference sequence). V lost 0 bases, J lost 7 bases, and 10 bases stayed unmatched. The CDR3 contains 15 residues. Here the CDR3 reads CAWSVSGGHLGEQYF. The CDR3 DNA sequence: TGTGCCTGGAGTGTGAGCGGGGGGCACCTCGGGGAGCAGTACTTC. The variable domain in full, completed from reference TRBV30 and TRBJ2-7, reads SQTIHQWPATLVQPVGSPLSLECTVEGTSNPNLYWYRQAAGRGLQLLFYSVGIGQISSEVPQNLSASRPQDRQFILSSKKLLLSDSGFYLCAWSVSGGHLGEQYFGPGTRLTVT.

The V call is TRBV28, the J call TRBJ1-2; D is unresolved. V was pared by 7 bases and J by 8 bases, with 17 bases between. Germline V lookup: CDR1 MDHEN, CDR2 SYDVKM. This CDR3 is 13 amino acids long. The CDR3 protein is CASKDLGSGGYTF. In DNA form, the CDR3 reads TGTGCCAGCAAAGACCTGGGCAGCGGAGGCTACACCTTC.

Here the CDR3 reads CASSPHRVNTEAFF. In DNA, the CDR3 is TGTGCCAGCAGCCCCCACAGAGTAAACACTGAAGCTTTCTTT. The chain is built from TRBV7-3 and TRBJ1-1; no clear D gene. Germline CDR1 is SGHTA and CDR2 is FQGTGA. The CDR3 contains 14 residues. The V and J ends lost 5 bases and 2 bases respectively, with 12 bases between them.

V and J are TRBV19 and TRBJ2-3, with 9 bases matching TRBD1. Germline values: CDR1 LNHDA, CDR2 SQIVND (reference sequence). The CDR3 length is 17 residues. V dropped 4 bases and J dropped 1; count of bases not matched to a gene: 9. The CDR3 loop reads CASSTKRTGDRTDTQYF. CDR3 nucleotide sequence: TGTGCCAGTAGTACTAAACGGACAGGGGATCGCACAGATACGCAGTATTTT. Variable domain in full (rest from reference TRBV19 and TRBJ2-3): DGGITQSPKYLFRKEGQNVTLSCEQNLNHDAMYWYRQDPGQGLRLIYYSQIVNDFQKGDIAEGYSVSREKKESFPLTVTSAQKNPTAFYLCASSTKRTGDRTDTQYFGPGTRLTVL.

The gene calls are TRBV28 and TRBJ2-7; D may be TRBD1 (5 bases). V lost 3 bases and J lost 3, with 15 bases in between. This CDR3 comprises 15 residues. Germline V gene lookup returns CDR1 MDHEN and CDR2 SYDVKM. The CDR3 here is CASSFPRDMHYEQYF. The CDR3 coding sequence is TGTGCCAGCAGTTTCCCCAGGGATATGCACTACGAGCAGTACTTC.

The rearrangement uses TRBV10-3 and TRBJ1-6; 7 bases match TRBD1. This CDR3 is 13 amino acids long. In germline, CDR1 is ENHRY, CDR2 SYGVKD. V lost 10 bases, J lost 7 bases, and 7 bases stayed unmatched. The DNA of the CDR3 is TGTGCCAACGCCGGGACAGAGAATTCACCCCTCCACTTT. Its translation: CANAGTENSPLHF.

The chain employs TRBV28 and TRBJ2-7; D is uncertain. CDR3 length: 11 amino acids. The V and J ends lost 3 bases and 4 bases respectively, with 4 bases between them. Germline CDR1 and CDR2: MDHEN and SYDVKM. In DNA form, the CDR3 reads TGTGCCAGCAGTTTCGGGTACGAGCAGTACTTC. This codes for CASSFGYEQYF.

The chain links TRBV6-1 to TRBJ2-2; TRBD1 agrees at 7 bases. CDR3 size: 16 residues. The V and J ends lost 2 bases and 3 bases, in that order; junction bases with no gene match: 6. Germline-derived CDR1 and CDR2 are MNHNS and SASEGT. The CDR3 spells CASSELSQGDTGELFF. DNA for the CDR3: TGTGCCAGCAGTGAACTATCGCAGGGGGACACCGGGGAGCTGTTTTTT.

The rearrangement uses TRBV9 and TRBJ2-1; TRBD2 matches at 8 bases. Germline-derived CDR1 and CDR2 are SGDLS and YYNGEE. Losses at the gene ends were 4 bases for V and 7 bases for J; bases not matched to a gene: 16. The CDR3 totals 17 residues. CDR3 protein: CASSPTGGFGIGNEQFF. As DNA, the CDR3 is TGTGCCAGCAGCCCCACGGGGGGGTTTGGTATTGGGAATGAGCAGTTCTTC.